This record looks at one T cell receptor beta chain sequence and its context. What it recognizes is unknown. CDR1 and CDR2 from the germline V gene are LNHDA and SQIVND (reference sequence). V lost 5 bases, J lost 3 bases, and 7 bases stayed unmatched. The CDR3 length is 14 residues. The source of the sample is a study of cytomegalovirus exposure and HLA in healthy donors. Study-wide points: Immune exposure information comprised only CMV serostatus.

PCR was performed using 60 Vbeta and 13 Jbeta primers. The data were produced by immunoSEQ multiplex PCR, yet TCRdb's version contains in-frame clones alone and is incomplete. The table records 150,000 to 200,000 clones, 82% of them present only once. V usage is TRBV19 and J usage is TRBJ2-7, with 7 nucleotides matching TRBD2. This TCR derives from a man in his forties in good health and CMV-seronegative. The specimen was PBMCs. The DNA of the CDR3 is TGTGCCAGTAGTTTCGACGGGGGGAACTACGAGCAGTACTTC. Translated: CASSFDGGNYEQYF.